This TCR beta chain originates from a study of T cell responses to AZD1222 COVID-19 vaccine. The wider study: Second-dose intervals of approximately 4 or approximately 12 weeks were pooled. Study findings and constraints: Repertoires were obtained solely post-peak T cell response. At baseline, just five to seven AZD1222 recipients tested seropositive.

This CDR3 has 13 residues. CDR1 and CDR2 from the germline V gene are MRHNA and SNTAGT. V lost 5 bases to trimming and J lost 3 bases; unmatched junction nucleotides: 1. Some clones are missing from TCRdb's copy, which holds only in-frame ones; the method was immunoSEQ multiplex PCR. The top ten hold approximately 15% of the sample, which has approximately 90,000 clones, over 75% seen once. Comment on this clone: The antigen remains undetermined.

The starting material was peripheral blood, obtained on day 0 of AZD1222 vaccination. This TCR was sampled from an adult in good health. The J gene is TRBJ2-1, the V gene TRBV6-4, with TRBD2 matching over 7 bases. The CDR3 DNA reads TGTGCCAGCAGTTCTAGCGGCTACAATGAGCAGTTCTTC. Its translation is CASSSSGYNEQFF.